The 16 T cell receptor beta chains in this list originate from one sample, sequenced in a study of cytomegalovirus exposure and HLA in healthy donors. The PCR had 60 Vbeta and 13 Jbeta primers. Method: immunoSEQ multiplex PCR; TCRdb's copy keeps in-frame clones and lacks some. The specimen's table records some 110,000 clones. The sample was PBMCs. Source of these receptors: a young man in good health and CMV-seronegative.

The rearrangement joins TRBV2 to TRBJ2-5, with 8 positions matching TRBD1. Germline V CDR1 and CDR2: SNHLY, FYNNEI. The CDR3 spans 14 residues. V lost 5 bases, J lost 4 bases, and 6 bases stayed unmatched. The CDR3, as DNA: TGTGCCAGCAGTCCCCGGACAGGGACAGAGACCCAGTACTTC. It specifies CASSPRTGTETQYF.

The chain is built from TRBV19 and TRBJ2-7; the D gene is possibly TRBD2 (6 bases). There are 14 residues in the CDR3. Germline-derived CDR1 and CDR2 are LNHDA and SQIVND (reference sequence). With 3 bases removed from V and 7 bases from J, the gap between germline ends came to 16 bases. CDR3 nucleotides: TGTGCCAGTAGTATTCGGCCAGGAGGGTGGGAGCAGTACTTC. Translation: CASSIRPGGWEQYF.

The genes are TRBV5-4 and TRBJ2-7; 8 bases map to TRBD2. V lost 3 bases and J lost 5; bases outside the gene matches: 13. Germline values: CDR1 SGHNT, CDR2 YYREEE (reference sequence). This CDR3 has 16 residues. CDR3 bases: TGTGCCAGCAGCTCCTCTTACGGGAGGGACCCTAACGAGCAGTACTTC. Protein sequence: CASSSSYGRDPNEQYF.

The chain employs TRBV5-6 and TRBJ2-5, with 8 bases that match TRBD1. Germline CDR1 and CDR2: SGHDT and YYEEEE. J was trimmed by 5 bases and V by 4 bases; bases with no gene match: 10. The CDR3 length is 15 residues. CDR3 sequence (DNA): TGTGCCAGCAGCCAGGACAGGGAAAGAGTGGAGACCCAGTACTTC. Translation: CASSQDRERVETQYF.

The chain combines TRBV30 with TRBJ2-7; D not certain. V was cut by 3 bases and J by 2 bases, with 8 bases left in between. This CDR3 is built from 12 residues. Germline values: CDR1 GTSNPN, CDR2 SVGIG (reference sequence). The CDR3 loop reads CAWRQSTYEQYF. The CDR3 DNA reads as TGTGCCTGGAGGCAGTCCACCTACGAGCAGTACTTC.

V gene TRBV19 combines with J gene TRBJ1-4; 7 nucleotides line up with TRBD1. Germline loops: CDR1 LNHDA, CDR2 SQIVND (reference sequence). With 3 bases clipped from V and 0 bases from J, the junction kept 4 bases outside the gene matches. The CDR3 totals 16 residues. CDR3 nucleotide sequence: TGTGCCAGTAGTATCGACAGGGTTGCAACTAATGAAAAACTGTTTTTT. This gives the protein CASSIDRVATNEKLFF.

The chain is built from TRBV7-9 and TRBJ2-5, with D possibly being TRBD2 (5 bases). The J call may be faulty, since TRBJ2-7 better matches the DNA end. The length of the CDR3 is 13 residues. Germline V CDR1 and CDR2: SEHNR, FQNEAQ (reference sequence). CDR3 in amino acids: CASSPEGFYEQYF. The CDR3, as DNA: TGTGCCAGCAGCCCTGAGGGATTCTACGAGCAGTACTTC.

The CDR3 nucleotides read TGTGCCAGCAGTGAGGGAAGGGGGGGAGCTTTCTTT. This encodes CASSEGRGGAFF. The chain has TRBV25-1 and TRBJ1-1, with D maybe TRBD1 (6 bases). This CDR3 is 12 amino acids long. V was cut by 3 bases and J by 10 bases, with 12 bases left in between. Looked up from germline, CDR1 is MGHDK and CDR2 is SYGVNS.

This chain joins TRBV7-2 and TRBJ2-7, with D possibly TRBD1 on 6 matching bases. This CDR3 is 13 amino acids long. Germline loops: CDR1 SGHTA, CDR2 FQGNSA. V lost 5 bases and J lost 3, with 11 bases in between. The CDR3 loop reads CASSPPGHYEQYF. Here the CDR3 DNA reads TGTGCCAGCAGCCCGCCGGGACACTACGAGCAGTACTTC.

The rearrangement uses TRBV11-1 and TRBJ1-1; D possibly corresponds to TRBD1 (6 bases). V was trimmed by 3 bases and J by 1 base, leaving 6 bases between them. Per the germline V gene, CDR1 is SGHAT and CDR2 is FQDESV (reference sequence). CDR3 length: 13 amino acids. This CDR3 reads CASSLTGNTEAFF. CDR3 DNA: TGTGCCAGCAGCTTGACAGGGAACACTGAAGCTTTCTTT.

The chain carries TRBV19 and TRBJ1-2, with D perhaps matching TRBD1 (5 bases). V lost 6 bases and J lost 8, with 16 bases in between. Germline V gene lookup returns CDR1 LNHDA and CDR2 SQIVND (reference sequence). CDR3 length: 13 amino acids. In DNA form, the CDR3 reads TGTGCCAGTAGGGGACGGGAGAGGTCCGGCTACACCTTC. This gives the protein CASRGRERSGYTF.

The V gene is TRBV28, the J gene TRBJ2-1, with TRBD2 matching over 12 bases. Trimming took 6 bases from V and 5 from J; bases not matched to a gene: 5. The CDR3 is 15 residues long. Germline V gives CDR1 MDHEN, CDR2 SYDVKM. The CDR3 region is CASSRLAGGHNEQFF. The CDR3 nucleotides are TGTGCCAGCAGCCGTCTAGCGGGAGGGCACAATGAGCAGTTCTTC.

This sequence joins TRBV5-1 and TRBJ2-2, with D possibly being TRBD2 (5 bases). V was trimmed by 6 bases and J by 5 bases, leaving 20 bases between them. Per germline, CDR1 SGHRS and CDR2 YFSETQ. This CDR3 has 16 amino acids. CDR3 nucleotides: TGCGCCAGCACCCGTAGGTCCTCCCCGGGGACCGGGGAGCTGTTTTTT. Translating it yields CASTRRSSPGTGELFF.

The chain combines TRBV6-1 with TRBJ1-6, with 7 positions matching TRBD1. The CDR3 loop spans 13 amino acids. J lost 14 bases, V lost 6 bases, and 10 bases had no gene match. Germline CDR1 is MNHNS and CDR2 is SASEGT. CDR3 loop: CASRRQGQRTLHF. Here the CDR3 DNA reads TGTGCCAGCAGGAGACAGGGCCAACGCACCCTCCACTTT.

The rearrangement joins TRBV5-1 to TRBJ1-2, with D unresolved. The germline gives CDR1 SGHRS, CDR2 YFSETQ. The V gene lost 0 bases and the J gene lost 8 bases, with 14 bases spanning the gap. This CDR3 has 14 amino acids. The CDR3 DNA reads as TGCGCCAGCAGCTTGGACAGTCCTCAAGAGGGCTACACCTTC. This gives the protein CASSLDSPQEGYTF.

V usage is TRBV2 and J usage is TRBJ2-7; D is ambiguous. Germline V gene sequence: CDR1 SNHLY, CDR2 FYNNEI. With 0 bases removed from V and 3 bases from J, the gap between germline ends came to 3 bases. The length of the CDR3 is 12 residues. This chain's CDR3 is CASSEARYEQYF. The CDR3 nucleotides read TGTGCCAGCAGTGAAGCCCGCTACGAGCAGTACTTC.